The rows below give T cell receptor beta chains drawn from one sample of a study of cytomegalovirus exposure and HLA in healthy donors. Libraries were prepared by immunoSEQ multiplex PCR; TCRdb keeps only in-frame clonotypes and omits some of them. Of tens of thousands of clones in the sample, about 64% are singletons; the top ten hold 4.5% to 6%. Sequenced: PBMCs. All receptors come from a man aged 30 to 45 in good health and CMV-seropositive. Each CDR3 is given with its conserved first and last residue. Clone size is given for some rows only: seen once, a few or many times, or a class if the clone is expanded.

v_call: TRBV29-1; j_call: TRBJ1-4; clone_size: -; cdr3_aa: CSVGGQGPNEKLFF
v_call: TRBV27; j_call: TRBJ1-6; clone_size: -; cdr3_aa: CASSLWDTGSPLHF
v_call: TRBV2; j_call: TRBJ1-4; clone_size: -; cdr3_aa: CASSEVRTGREKLFF
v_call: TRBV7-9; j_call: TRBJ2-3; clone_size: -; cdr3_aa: CASSSRVDTQYF
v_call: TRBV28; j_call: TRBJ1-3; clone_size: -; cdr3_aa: CASSTLGGAAGNTIYF
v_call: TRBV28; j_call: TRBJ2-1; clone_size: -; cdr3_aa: CASSKAGGNGNEQFF
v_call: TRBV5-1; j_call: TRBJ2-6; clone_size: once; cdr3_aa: CASSLFSFGSSGANVLTF
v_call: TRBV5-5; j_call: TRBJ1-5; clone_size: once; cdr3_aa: CASSFGGMGGNQPQHF
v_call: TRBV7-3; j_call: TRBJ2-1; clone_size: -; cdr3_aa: CASSYSGRLNEQFF
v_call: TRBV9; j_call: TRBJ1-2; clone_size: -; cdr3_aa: CASSSGGRDYGYTF
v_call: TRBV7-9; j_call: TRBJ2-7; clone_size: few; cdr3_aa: CASSSGQKSSYEQYF
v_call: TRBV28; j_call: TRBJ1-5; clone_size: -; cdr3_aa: CASSLGGSSQPQHF
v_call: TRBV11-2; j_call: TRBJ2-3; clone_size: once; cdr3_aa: CASSIQLAGVWESDTQYF
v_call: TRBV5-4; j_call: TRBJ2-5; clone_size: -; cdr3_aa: CASSLGAGETQYF
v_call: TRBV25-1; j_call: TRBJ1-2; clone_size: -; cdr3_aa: CASSEYNAGRGGYTF
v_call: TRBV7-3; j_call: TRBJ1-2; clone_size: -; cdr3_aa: CASSLTMGQSYTF
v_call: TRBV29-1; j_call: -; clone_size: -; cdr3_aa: CSVEDRGDRGAYEQYF
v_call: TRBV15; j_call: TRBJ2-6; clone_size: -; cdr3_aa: CATSRERGANVLTF
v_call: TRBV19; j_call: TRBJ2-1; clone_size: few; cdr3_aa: CASSIPGLAGVREQFF
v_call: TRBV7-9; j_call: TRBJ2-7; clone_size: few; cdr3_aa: CASSTRSGGDSYEQYF
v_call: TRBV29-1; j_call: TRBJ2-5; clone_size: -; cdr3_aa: CSVSSGRAPQETQYF
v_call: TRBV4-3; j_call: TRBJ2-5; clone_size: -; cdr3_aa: CASSQGTGDPKGETQYF
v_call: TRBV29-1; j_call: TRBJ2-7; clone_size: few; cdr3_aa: CSVDDWTSGSYEQYF
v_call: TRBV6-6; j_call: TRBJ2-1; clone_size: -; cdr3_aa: CASSYEGGSYNEQFF
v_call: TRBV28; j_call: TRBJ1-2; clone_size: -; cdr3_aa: CASRGAGYTF
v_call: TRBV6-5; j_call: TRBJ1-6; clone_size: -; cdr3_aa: CASTEDGNNSPLHF
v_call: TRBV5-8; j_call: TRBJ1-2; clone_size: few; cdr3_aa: CASSAAWDYGYTF
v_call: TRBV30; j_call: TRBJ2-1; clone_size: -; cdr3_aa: CAWSFGAGNEQFF
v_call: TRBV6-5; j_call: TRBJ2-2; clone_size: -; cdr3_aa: CASRGQGLRWELFF
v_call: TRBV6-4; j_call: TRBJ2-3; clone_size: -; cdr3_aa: CASSDSVFGGRTDTQYF
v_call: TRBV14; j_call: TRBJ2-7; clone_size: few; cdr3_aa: CASSPIPQIHEQYF
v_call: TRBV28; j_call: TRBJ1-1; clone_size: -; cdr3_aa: CASKGVMNTEAFF
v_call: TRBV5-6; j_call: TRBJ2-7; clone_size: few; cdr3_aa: CASSFSPGQGINEQYF
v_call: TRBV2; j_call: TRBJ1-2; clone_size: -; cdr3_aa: CASSGAPGKIYGYTF
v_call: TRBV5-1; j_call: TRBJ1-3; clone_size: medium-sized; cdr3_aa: CASSFQGGNTIYF
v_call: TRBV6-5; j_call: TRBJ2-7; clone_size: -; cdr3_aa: CASSYGNSGYEQYF